This TCR beta chain was sequenced for a study of cytomegalovirus exposure and HLA in healthy donors. Study-wide points: 87-base-pair reads could not separate some V segments, including TRBV6-2 and TRBV6-3.

Researchers ran the PCR with 60 Vbeta and 13 Jbeta primers. Clones were read by immunoSEQ multiplex PCR, and TCRdb kept only the in-frame ones, dropping some. Here the sample spans 150,000 to 200,000 clones, roughly two thirds being singletons. This CDR3 has 14 residues. V lost 4 bases, J lost 5 bases, and 7 bases stayed unmatched. Per the germline V gene, CDR1 is MNHNS and CDR2 is SASEGT. This clone was counted between two and nine times. No antigen is known for it. The J gene is TRBJ1-1, the V gene TRBV6-1, with 7 nucleotides matching TRBD1. The sequence derives from a middle-aged woman in good health and CMV-seropositive. Specimen: PBMCs. The DNA of the CDR3 is TGTGCCAGCAGTGGGAGACAGGGAAGGACTGAAGCTTTCTTT. Residues: CASSGRQGRTEAFF.